These 26 T cell receptor beta chains share one sample of origin, sequenced in a study of blood T cell repertoires in COVID-19. Using immunoSEQ multiplex PCR, the repertoire was profiled, and TCRdb retains in-frame clones only, with some absent. The sample records under 200,000 clones, around 80% being singletons. The material sequenced was PBMCs or T cells enriched from blood (not recorded which). These receptors came from a man in his forties or fifties who had recovered from COVID-19.

This sequence joins TRBV6-6 and TRBJ1-4; D is perhaps TRBD1 (5 bases). This CDR3 region has 16 residues. The V and J ends lost 0 bases and 7 bases respectively, with 15 bases between them. In germline, CDR1 is MNHNY, CDR2 SVGAGI (reference sequence). For the CDR3, the DNA is TGTGCCAGCAGTTACTCGGGCGGGGGAGTGACTGAAAAACTGTTTTTT. This encodes CASSYSGGGVTEKLFF.

Details on this clone: Other DNA sequences in the sample encode the same CDR3. V and J are TRBV5-6 and TRBJ2-6, with TRBD1 matching over 8 bases. The trim removed 2 bases at V and 2 bases at J, leaving 0 bases unmatched. The CDR3 spans 15 residues. From germline, CDR1 is SGHDT and CDR2 YYEEEE. CDR3 region: CASSLQGAGANVLTF. The CDR3 DNA reads as TGTGCCAGCAGCTTACAGGGGGCTGGGGCCAACGTCCTGACTTTC.

CDR3 residues: CASSPPLAGGTYTF. CDR3 coding DNA: TGTGCCAGCAGCCCACCTCTGGCGGGAGGGACCTACACCTTC. The genes are TRBV5-4 and TRBJ1-2; TRBD1 is a possible D gene (5 bases). Trimming removed 4 bases from V and 10 bases from J, with 20 bases in between. CDR1 and CDR2 (germline): SGHNT, YYREEE (reference sequence). This CDR3 contains 14 residues.

The V and J genes are TRBV6-5 and TRBJ2-7; TRBD1 might be the D (7 bases). There are 12 residues in the CDR3. Trimming removed 6 bases from V and 12 bases from J, with 18 bases in between. Germline-derived CDR1 and CDR2 are MNHEY and SVGAGI. Here the CDR3 DNA reads TGTGCCAGCAGCCCCGCAGGGGGGAACGCGTACTTC. This encodes CASSPAGGNAYF.

CDR3 in amino acids: CASSLNGQYNEQFF. The CDR3 DNA is TGTGCCAGTAGCCTGAACGGACAGTACAATGAGCAGTTCTTC. The chain links TRBV19 to TRBJ2-1, with a tentative D call TRBD1 (6 bases). V was clipped by 6 bases and J by 4 bases, with 13 bases between them. The CDR3 totals 14 residues. Germline CDR1 reads LNHDA; CDR2 reads SQIVND (reference sequence).

The chain joins TRBV10-3 to TRBJ2-7, with D tentatively TRBD2 (6 bases). The CDR3 consists of 12 residues. V was pared by 3 bases and J by 4 bases, with 7 bases between. In germline, CDR1 is ENHRY, CDR2 SYGVKD. The chain's CDR3 is CAISDGGYEQYF. CDR3 DNA sequence: TGTGCCATCAGTGACGGAGGGTACGAGCAGTACTTC.

This CDR3 is CSARVDGAQYF. The CDR3 coding sequence is TGCAGTGCTAGGGTGGACGGGGCCCAGTACTTC. This chain links TRBV20-1 with TRBJ2-5, with D perhaps TRBD2 (5 bases). CDR3 length equals 11 residues. CDR1 and CDR2 (germline): DFQATT, SNEGSKA (reference sequence). Deletions cut 3 bases from V and 9 bases from J, with 11 bases between.

Only one count was recorded for this clone. V gene TRBV30 combines with J gene TRBJ1-6; 9 bases line up with TRBD1. In germline, CDR1 is GTSNPN, CDR2 SVGIG (reference sequence). This CDR3 is built from 14 residues. The trim removed 4 bases at V and 7 bases at J, leaving 5 bases unmatched. CDR3 loop: CAWTGQGFNSPLHF. The CDR3 DNA is TGTGCCTGGACAGGACAGGGGTTCAATTCACCCCTCCACTTT.

The rearrangement links TRBV18 to TRBJ1-3, with a weak D call TRBD1 (6 bases). The CDR3 has 15 residues. Germline values: CDR1 KGHSH, CDR2 LQKENI. Trimming pared 4 bases from V and 0 bases from J, leaving 10 bases between. Here the CDR3 DNA reads TGTGCCAGCTCACTTGGACAGCTCTCTGGAAACACCATATATTTT. Protein sequence: CASSLGQLSGNTIYF.

The J gene is TRBJ2-3, the V gene TRBV5-1, with TRBD1 as a possible D gene (6 bases). Germline lookup yields CDR1 SGHRS and CDR2 YFSETQ. The V gene lost 7 bases and the J gene lost 2 bases, with 17 bases spanning the gap. This CDR3 comprises 15 residues. This CDR3 reads CASGWAGDYTDTQYF. In nucleotides, the CDR3 is TGCGCCAGCGGTTGGGCAGGGGATTACACAGATACGCAGTATTTT.

This clone was counted once. The J gene is TRBJ2-7, the V gene TRBV5-5; no definite D call. V gave up 1 base and J gave up 1 base, with 12 bases separating them. The CDR3 loop spans 15 amino acids. Germline CDR1 SGHKS, CDR2 YYEKEE (reference sequence). This CDR3 is CASSLRPEVSYEQYF. CDR3 DNA: TGTGCCAGCAGCTTGAGGCCAGAGGTATCCTACGAGCAGTACTTC.

The V call is TRBV30, the J call TRBJ1-2; D is uncertain. The V end lost 8 bases, the J end lost 3 bases, and 13 bases lay between the germline ends. From germline, CDR1 is GTSNPN and CDR2 SVGIG (reference sequence). The CDR3 sequence is 12 residues long. In DNA form, the CDR3 reads TGTGCCCTCGAGCAGGTGGACTATGGCTACACCTTC. Its protein is CALEQVDYGYTF.

The chain uses TRBV5-1 and TRBJ2-3, with TRBD2 matching over 8 bases. The CDR3 contains 17 residues. Germline values: CDR1 SGHRS, CDR2 YFSETQ. The V gene end was trimmed by 0 bases and the J gene end by 4 bases; junction bases not matched to a gene: 10. CDR3 bases: TGCGCCAGCAGCTTGGCCGGCTTTGGGGGACTAGCAGATACGCAGTATTTT. It encodes CASSLAGFGGLADTQYF.

This clone was counted a few times. The chain links TRBV11-1 to TRBJ2-7; 8 bases are shared with TRBD2. With 2 bases clipped from V and 2 bases from J, the junction kept 5 bases outside the gene matches. This CDR3 region has 15 residues. Germline values: CDR1 SGHAT, CDR2 FQDESV (reference sequence). Here the CDR3 reads CASSLQAGETYEQYF. The CDR3 bases are TGTGCCAGCAGCTTACAAGCGGGGGAGACCTACGAGCAGTACTTC.

The chain couples TRBV28 to TRBJ2-6; TRBD2 is a possible D gene (6 bases). The CDR3 runs 16 residues. The V and J ends lost 6 bases and 1 base respectively, with 13 bases between them. CDR1 and CDR2 from the germline V gene are MDHEN and SYDVKM. CDR3 loop: CASSGGSASGANVLTF. In DNA form, the CDR3 reads TGTGCCAGCAGCGGGGGATCGGCATCTGGGGCCAACGTCCTGACTTTC.

The chain carries TRBV28 and TRBJ1-2; TRBD1 matches at 9 bases. J gave up 1 base and V 10 bases, and 16 bases lay outside the gene matches. The CDR3 is 17 amino acids. From germline, CDR1 is MDHEN and CDR2 SYDVKM. CDR3: CATRRPDRGSYNYGYTF. DNA for the CDR3: TGTGCCACCCGCCGGCCGGACAGGGGATCTTATAACTATGGCTACACCTTC.

The chain carries TRBV5-1 and TRBJ2-2, with 11 bases lining up with TRBD1. CDR1 is SGHRS, CDR2 YFSETQ, per germline. This CDR3 is built from 15 residues. The trim removed 4 bases at V and 5 bases at J, leaving 4 bases unmatched. CDR3 sequence: CASSPRDRGTGELFF. CDR3 nucleotides: TGCGCCAGCAGCCCCCGGGACAGGGGGACCGGGGAGCTGTTTTTT.

The chain employs TRBV28 and TRBJ2-7; the match to TRBD2 covers 7 bases. V was pared by 6 bases and J by 1 base, with 18 bases of the junction left unmatched. Germline-derived CDR1 and CDR2 are MDHEN and SYDVKM. CDR3 size: 18 residues. The CDR3 spells CASSPPPSGTAISYEQYF. The CDR3 DNA reads as TGTGCCAGCAGCCCACCCCCGAGCGGGACGGCAATTTCCTACGAGCAGTACTTC.

The gene calls are TRBV5-1 and TRBJ2-1; 11 nucleotides match TRBD2. The CDR3 covers 17 residues. The V and J ends lost 1 base and 3 bases, in that order; junction bases with no gene match: 6. Germline V gene data show CDR1 as SGHRS and CDR2 as YFSETQ. The CDR3, as DNA: TGCGCCAGCAGCTTGACTAGCGGGGGACTGGGCTACAATGAGCAGTTCTTC. The encoded protein is CASSLTSGGLGYNEQFF.

Only one count was recorded for this clone. The chain employs TRBV24-1 and TRBJ1-3; D remains unclear. CDR1 and CDR2 (germline): KGHDR, SFDVKD. This CDR3 region has 15 residues. Deletions cut 4 bases from V and 5 bases from J, with 14 bases between. The CDR3, as DNA: TGTGCCACCAGTGAAGGCCGCGGTACACGAAACACCATATATTTT. Translated, it gives CATSEGRGTRNTIYF.

J is TRBJ1-2 and V is TRBV28; D may be TRBD1 (6 bases). V lost 5 bases, J lost 8 bases, and 21 bases lay in between. CDR1 and CDR2 (germline): MDHEN, SYDVKM. The length of the CDR3 is 15 residues. Here the CDR3 reads CASSPVRDTRMGYTF. The DNA of the CDR3 is TGTGCCAGCAGTCCTGTTCGGGACACTCGTATGGGCTACACCTTC.

The chain uses TRBV11-3 and TRBJ1-4; TRBD1 matches at 9 bases. The CDR3 contains 13 residues. Trimming took 5 bases from V and 8 from J; bases not matched to a gene: 3. CDR1 SGHNT and CDR2 YENEEA come from the germline V gene. The CDR3: CASSPGQGEKLFF. The DNA of the CDR3 is TGTGCCAGCAGCCCTGGACAGGGGGAAAAACTGTTTTTT.

Only a few counts were recorded for this clone. The chain employs TRBV12-3 or TRBV12-4 and TRBJ1-2; 7 nucleotides line up with TRBD1. The CDR3 length is 13 residues. The ends lost 6 bases at V and 2 bases at J; junction bases unmatched: 3. CDR3 region: CASSEGANYGYTF. In DNA form, the CDR3 reads TGTGCCAGCAGCGAGGGGGCGAACTATGGCTACACCTTC.

The genes are TRBV7-7 and TRBJ1-3; the D is unclear. V was cut by 1 base and J by 3 bases, with 4 bases left in between. The CDR3 length is 13 residues. Germline V gene data show CDR1 as SSHAT and CDR2 as FNYEAQ (reference sequence). The CDR3 here is CASSLDSGNTIYF. DNA for the CDR3: TGTGCCAGCAGCTTAGACAGTGGAAACACCATATATTTT.

The chain combines TRBV20-1 with TRBJ2-1; D might be TRBD2 (6 bases). This CDR3 is built from 17 residues. V lost 3 bases and J 0 bases, leaving 18 bases between the germline ends. Germline V gene lookup returns CDR1 DFQATT and CDR2 SNEGSKA (reference sequence). The CDR3 sequence is CSASLAGGAGSYNEQFF. CDR3 nucleotides: TGCAGTGCTAGTCTCGCCGGCGGAGCGGGCTCCTACAATGAGCAGTTCTTC.

This chain uses TRBV28 with TRBJ1-2, with D possibly matching TRBD1 (5 bases). The V end was cut by 5 bases, the J end by 7 bases, with 20 bases between. Germline CDR1 and CDR2: MDHEN and SYDVKM. This CDR3 has 15 residues. Here the CDR3 reads CASSPSIGRVLGYTF. CDR3 DNA sequence: TGTGCCAGCAGTCCCTCAATTGGCAGGGTTCTTGGCTACACCTTC.